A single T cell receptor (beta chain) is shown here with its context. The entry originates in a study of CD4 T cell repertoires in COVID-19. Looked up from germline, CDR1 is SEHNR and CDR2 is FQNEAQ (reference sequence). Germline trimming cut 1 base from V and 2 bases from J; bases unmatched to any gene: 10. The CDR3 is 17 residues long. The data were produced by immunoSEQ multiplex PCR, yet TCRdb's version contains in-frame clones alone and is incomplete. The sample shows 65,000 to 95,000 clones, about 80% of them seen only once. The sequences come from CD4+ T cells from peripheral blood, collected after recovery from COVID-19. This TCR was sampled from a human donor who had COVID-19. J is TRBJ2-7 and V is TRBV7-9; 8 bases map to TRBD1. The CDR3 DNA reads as TGTGCCAGCAGCTTAGATCGGACAGGGCAGTCCGCCTACGAGCAGTACTTC. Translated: CASSLDRTGQSAYEQYF.